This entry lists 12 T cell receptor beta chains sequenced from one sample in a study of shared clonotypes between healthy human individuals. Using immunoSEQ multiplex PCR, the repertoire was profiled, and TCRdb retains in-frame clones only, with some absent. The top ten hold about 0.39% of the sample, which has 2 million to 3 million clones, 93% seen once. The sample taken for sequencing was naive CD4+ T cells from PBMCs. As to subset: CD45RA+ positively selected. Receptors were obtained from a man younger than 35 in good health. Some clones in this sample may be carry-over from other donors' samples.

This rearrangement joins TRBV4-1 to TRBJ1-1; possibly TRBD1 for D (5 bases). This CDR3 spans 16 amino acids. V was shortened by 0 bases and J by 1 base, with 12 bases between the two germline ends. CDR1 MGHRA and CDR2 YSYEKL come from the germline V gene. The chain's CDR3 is CASSQEEGAPNTEAFF. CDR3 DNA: TGCGCCAGCAGCCAAGAGGAAGGGGCACCGAACACTGAAGCTTTCTTT.

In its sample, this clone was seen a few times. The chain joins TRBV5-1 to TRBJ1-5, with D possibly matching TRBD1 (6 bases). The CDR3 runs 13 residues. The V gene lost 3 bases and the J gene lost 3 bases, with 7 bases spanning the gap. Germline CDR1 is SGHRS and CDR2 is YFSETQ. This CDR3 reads CASSWDNNQPQHF. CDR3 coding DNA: TGCGCCAGCAGCTGGGACAACAATCAGCCCCAGCATTTT.

CDR3 DNA: TGTGCCAGCAGCTTGGGGGACACCTGGGACTTCTACGAGCAGTACTTC. Translation: CASSLGDTWDFYEQYF. V is TRBV5-4 and J is TRBJ2-7, with D perhaps TRBD1 or TRBD2 (6 bases each). V was shortened by 0 bases and J by 3 bases, with 16 bases between the two germline ends. The CDR3 is made up of 16 amino acids. Germline V CDR1 and CDR2: SGHNT, YYREEE (reference sequence).

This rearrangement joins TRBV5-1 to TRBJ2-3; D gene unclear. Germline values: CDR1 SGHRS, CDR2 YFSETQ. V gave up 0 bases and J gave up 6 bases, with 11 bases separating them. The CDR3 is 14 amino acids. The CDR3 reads CASSLGAPDDTQYF. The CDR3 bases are TGCGCCAGCAGCTTGGGCGCGCCAGACGATACGCAGTATTTT.

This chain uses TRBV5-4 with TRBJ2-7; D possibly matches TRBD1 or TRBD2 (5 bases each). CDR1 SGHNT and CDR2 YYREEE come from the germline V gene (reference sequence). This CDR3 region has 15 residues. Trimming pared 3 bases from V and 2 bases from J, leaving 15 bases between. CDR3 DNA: TGTGCCAGCAGCTCAGGGACGCCCCAGACCTACGAGCAGTACTTC. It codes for CASSSGTPQTYEQYF.

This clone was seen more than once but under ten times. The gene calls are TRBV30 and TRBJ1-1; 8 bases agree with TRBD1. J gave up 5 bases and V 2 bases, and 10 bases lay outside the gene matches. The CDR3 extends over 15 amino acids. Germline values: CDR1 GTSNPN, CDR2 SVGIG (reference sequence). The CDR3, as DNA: TGTGCCTGGAGTTCCCCCTACAGGGGGGATACTGAAGCTTTCTTT. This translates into CAWSSPYRGDTEAFF.

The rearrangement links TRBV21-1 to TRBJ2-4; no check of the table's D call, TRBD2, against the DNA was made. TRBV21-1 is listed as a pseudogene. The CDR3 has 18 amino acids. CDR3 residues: CASSIPGLAELAKNIQYF. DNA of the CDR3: TGTGCCAGCAGCATCCCGGGACTAGCGGAATTAGCCAAAAACATTCAGTACTTC.

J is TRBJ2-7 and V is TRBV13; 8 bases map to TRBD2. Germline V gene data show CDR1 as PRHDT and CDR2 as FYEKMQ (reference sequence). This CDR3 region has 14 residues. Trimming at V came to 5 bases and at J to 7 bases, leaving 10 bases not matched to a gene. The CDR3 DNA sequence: TGTGCCAGCAGCACGGATAGCGGGGCGGGGGAGCAGTACTTC. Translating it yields CASSTDSGAGEQYF.

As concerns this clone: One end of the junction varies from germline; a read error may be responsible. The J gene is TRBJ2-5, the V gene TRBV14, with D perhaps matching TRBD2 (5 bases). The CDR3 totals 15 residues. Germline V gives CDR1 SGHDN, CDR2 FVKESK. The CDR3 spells CVSSQDFRGMETQYF. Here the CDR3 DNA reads TGTGTCAGCAGCCAAGATTTTCGGGGTATGGAGACCCAGTACTTC. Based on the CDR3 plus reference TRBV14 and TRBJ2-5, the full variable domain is EAGVTQFPSHSVIEKGQTVTLRCDPISGHDNLYWYRRVMGKEIKFLLHFVKESKQDESGMPNNRFLAERTGGTYSTLKVQPAELEDSGVYFCVSSQDFRGMETQYFGPGTRLLVL.

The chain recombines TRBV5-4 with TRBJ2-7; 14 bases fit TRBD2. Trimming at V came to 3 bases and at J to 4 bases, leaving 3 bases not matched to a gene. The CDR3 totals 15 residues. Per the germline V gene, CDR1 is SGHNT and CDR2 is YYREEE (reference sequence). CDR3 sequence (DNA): TGTGCCAGCAGCTCTAGACTAGCGGGAGGGTACGAGCAGTACTTC. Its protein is CASSSRLAGGYEQYF.

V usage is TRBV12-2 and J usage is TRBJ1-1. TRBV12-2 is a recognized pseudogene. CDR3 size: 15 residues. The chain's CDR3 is CASRLSQRANTEAFF. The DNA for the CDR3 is TGTGCAAGTCGCTTATCACAAAGAGCGAACACTGAAGCTTTCTTT.

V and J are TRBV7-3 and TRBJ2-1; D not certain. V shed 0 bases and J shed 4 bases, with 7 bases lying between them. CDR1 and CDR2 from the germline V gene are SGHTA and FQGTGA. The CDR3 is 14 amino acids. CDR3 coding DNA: TGTGCCAGCAGCTTAACTGGCAGATACAATGAGCAGTTCTTC. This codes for CASSLTGRYNEQFF.